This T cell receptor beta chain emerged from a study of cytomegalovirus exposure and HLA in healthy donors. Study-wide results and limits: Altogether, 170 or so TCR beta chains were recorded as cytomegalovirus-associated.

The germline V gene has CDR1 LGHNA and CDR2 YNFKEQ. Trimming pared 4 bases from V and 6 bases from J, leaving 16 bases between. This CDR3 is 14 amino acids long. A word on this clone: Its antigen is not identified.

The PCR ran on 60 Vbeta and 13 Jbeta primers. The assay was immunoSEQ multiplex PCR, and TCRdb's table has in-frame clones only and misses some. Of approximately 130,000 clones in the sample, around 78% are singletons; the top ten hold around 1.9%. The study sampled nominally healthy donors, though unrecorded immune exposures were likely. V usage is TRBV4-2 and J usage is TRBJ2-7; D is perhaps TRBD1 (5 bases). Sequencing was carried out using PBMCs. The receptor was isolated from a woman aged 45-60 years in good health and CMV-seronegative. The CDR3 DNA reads TGTGCCAGCAGCCTCCAAGTGGATGGGGCCGAGCAGTACTTC. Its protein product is CASSLQVDGAEQYF.